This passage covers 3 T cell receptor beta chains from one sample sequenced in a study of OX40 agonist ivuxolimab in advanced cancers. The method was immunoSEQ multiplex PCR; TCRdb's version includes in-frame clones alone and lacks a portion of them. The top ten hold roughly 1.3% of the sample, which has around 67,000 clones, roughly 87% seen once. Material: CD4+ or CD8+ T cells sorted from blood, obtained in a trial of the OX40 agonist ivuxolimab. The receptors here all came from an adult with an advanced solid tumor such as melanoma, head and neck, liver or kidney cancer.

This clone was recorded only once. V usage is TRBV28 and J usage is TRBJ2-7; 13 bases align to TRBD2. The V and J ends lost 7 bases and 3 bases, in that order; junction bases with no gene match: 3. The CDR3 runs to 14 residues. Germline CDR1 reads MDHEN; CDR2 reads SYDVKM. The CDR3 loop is CASTGTSGNYEQYF. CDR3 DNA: TGTGCCAGCACCGGGACTAGCGGGAACTACGAGCAGTACTTC.

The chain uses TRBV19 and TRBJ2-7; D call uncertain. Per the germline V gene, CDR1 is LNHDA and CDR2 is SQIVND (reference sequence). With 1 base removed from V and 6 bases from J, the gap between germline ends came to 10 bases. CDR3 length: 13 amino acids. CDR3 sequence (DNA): TGTGCCAGTAGTATAGGGCCCTCGGGCGAGCAGTACTTC. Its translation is CASSIGPSGEQYF.

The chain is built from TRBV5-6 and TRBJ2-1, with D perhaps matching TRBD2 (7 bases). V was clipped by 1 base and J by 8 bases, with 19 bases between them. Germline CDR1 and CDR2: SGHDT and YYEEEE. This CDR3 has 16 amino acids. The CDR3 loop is CASSLLKGGAGYEQFF. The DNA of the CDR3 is TGTGCCAGCAGCTTGCTTAAAGGGGGGGCCGGGTATGAGCAGTTCTTC.